These 10 T cell receptor beta chains originate from one sample sequenced in a study of blood T cell repertoires in COVID-19. Some clones are missing from TCRdb's copy, which holds only in-frame ones; the method was immunoSEQ multiplex PCR. The sample lists 300,000 to 450,000 clones; approximately 89% were seen once. Sequenced material: PBMCs or T cells enriched from blood (not recorded which). Source of these receptors: a man in his forties or fifties in a cohort exposed to, infected with or recovered from COVID-19 (not recorded which).

This clone was detected only once. The chain combines TRBV28 with TRBJ2-5, with 11 nucleotides matching TRBD2. With 2 bases clipped from V and 2 bases from J, the junction kept 10 bases outside the gene matches. Germline loops: CDR1 MDHEN, CDR2 SYDVKM. The CDR3 runs 18 residues. The CDR3 is CASSLPRGLAGRQETQYF. Here the CDR3 DNA reads TGTGCCAGCAGTTTACCCCGCGGACTAGCGGGCCGTCAAGAGACCCAGTACTTC.

The V gene is TRBV7-9, the J gene TRBJ2-7; 11 bases are shared with TRBD2. V gave up 3 bases and J gave up 6 bases; unmatched junction bases: 7. The CDR3 has 15 amino acids. Germline CDR1 reads SEHNR; CDR2 reads FQNEAQ (reference sequence). CDR3 bases: TGTGCCAGCAGCTTGCTGACTAGCGGGGCTTCCGAGCAGTACTTC. Residues: CASSLLTSGASEQYF.

The chain employs TRBV5-1 and TRBJ1-2; D uncertain. V shed 0 bases and J shed 4 bases, with 10 bases lying between them. There are 14 residues in the CDR3. CDR1 is SGHRS, CDR2 YFSETQ, per germline. CDR3: CASSLGRGVYGYTF. CDR3 in DNA: TGCGCCAGCAGCTTGGGGCGGGGAGTCTATGGCTACACCTTC.

The V gene is TRBV28, the J gene TRBJ1-1; TRBD1 might be the D (6 bases). There are 14 residues in the CDR3. Trimming pared 5 bases from V and 7 bases from J, leaving 17 bases between. In germline, CDR1 is MDHEN, CDR2 SYDVKM. As DNA, the CDR3 is TGTGCCAGCAGTCCGGGGGGCAGTTCGGGTGAAGCTTTCTTT. This translates into CASSPGGSSGEAFF.

The chain recombines TRBV5-1 with TRBJ1-2, with D possibly being TRBD1 (5 bases). From germline, CDR1 is SGHRS and CDR2 YFSETQ. The CDR3 is made up of 14 amino acids. The V and J ends lost 4 bases and 8 bases respectively, with 18 bases between them. This chain's CDR3 is CASSPLTDRRGYTF. The CDR3 DNA sequence: TGCGCCAGCAGCCCCCTGACAGACCGGAGAGGCTACACCTTC.

The chain couples TRBV3-1 (or the pseudogene TRBV3-2) to TRBJ1-5; 11 bases line up with TRBD1. V dropped 1 base and J dropped 1; count of bases not matched to a gene: 0. Looked up from germline, CDR1 is LGHDT and CDR2 is YNNKEL (reference sequence). The CDR3 is 16 residues long. This CDR3 reads CASSQGTGGSNQPQHF. CDR3 coding DNA: TGTGCCAGCAGCCAAGGGACAGGGGGCAGCAATCAGCCCCAGCATTTT.

The table lists this clone with a few counts. V and J are TRBV11-2 and TRBJ1-1; D possibly corresponds to TRBD1 (5 bases). From germline, CDR1 is SGHAT and CDR2 FQNNGV. The CDR3 is 17 residues long. The V end lost 2 bases, the J end lost 0 bases, and 16 bases lay between the germline ends. CDR3 DNA sequence: TGTGCCAGCAGCTTAAATCGTGGGGCGAGCATGAACACTGAAGCTTTCTTT. This gives the protein CASSLNRGASMNTEAFF.

This clone was counted once. This chain joins TRBV18 and TRBJ2-7; 14 bases are shared with TRBD2. The germline V gene has CDR1 KGHSH and CDR2 LQKENI. V lost 4 bases, J lost 7 bases, and 9 bases stayed unmatched. The CDR3 runs 16 residues. The CDR3: CASSLNGLAGGGEQYF. The CDR3, as DNA: TGTGCCAGCTCACTCAACGGACTAGCGGGAGGCGGGGAGCAGTACTTC.

The chain employs TRBV5-1 and TRBJ2-3; TRBD2 might be the D (6 bases). Germline V gives CDR1 SGHRS, CDR2 YFSETQ. The CDR3 covers 16 residues. The germline V and J ends were trimmed by 0 bases and 0 bases, with 11 bases remaining between them. CDR3 region: CASSLGRGISTDTQYF. CDR3 nucleotide sequence: TGCGCCAGCAGCTTGGGGCGCGGGATTAGCACAGATACGCAGTATTTT.

The rearrangement joins TRBV10-2 to TRBJ2-5, with D perhaps matching TRBD1 (5 bases). The ends were cut back, 7 bases at V and 2 bases at J, with 11 bases in the middle. The germline gives CDR1 WSHSY, CDR2 SAAADI. The CDR3 loop spans 13 amino acids. For the CDR3, the DNA is TGCGCCAGCAAGGGGCAGCCACAAGAGACCCAGTACTTC. It specifies CASKGQPQETQYF.